The subject of this entry is one T cell receptor (beta chain). It lacks a known antigen. No base quality information exists; no much larger clone differs at one position. One collaborating source in Seattle enrolled patients during active infection and followed them longitudinally through the course of disease. Each collaborating institution followed its own protocols to collect whole blood in K2EDTA tubes. For TCRbeta analysis, collaborators shipped samples in one of three forms: frozen whole blood, isolated PBMCs, or DNA extracted from either of those sample types. The immunoSEQ Assay, a bias-controlled multiplex PCR, was used to amplify TCRbeta CDR3 regions from genomic DNA. In the source study's methods: The number of nucleated cells in each sample was estimated by amplification of reference gene primers within the assay. To quantify the absolute abundance of each unique TCRbeta CDR3 rearrangement, sequence reads were collapsed and filtered. For each sample, productive Simpson clonality was calculated as the square root of Simpson's diversity index across productive rearrangements. The table was pulled from immuneACCESS by TCRdb, which kept in-frame rearrangements only. Such tables lose some clones; where checked, under half of the loss comes from unresolved V genes, and the rest has no known cause. The V and J calls and clone size come from that table; D and trimming were worked out from the DNA. The sample table records 350,000 or so clones; approximately 90% of these occur just once. Approximately 1.6% of the sample is in the top ten clones.

The sample originates from a study of blood T cell repertoires in COVID-19 (dated by TCRdb to the early 2020s). In the study overall: Samples from collaborators originated in the United States, Italy and Spain and spanned both the acute and convalescent phases of COVID-19. The material from the prospective study consisted of cDNA or gDNA derived from T cells, B-cell-depleted T cells, or PBMCs. Deeply sampled blood TCRbeta repertoires from subjects exposed to, actively infected with, or recovered from COVID-19 were included in the dataset. The repertoires were released in a freely available public database meant as a resource for research on the immune response to SARS-CoV-2. Samples came from the ongoing ImmuneRACE study (first 160 participants) plus 1,254 subjects from 6 global collaborators. Sample metadata almost always included a de-identified subject ID, COVID-19 status, age in years and sex. HLA class I and class II types, where available, came from metadata supplied by the sample provider rather than from assay-based typing.

Study-wide findings and limitations: The amount of clinical and demographic metadata varied by source and participant and was provided uncurated.

Trimming leaves V shorter by 2 bases and J shorter by 8 bases, with the junction holding 10 bases beyond the gene matches. For CDR1 and CDR2, the germline V gene lists MNHNS and SASEGT. The CDR3 contains 16 residues, cysteine and phenylalanine counted. The entry retains the CDR3 DNA only, 48 bases that are in frame from base 1. The sample taken for sequencing was peripheral blood. The rearrangement combines TRBV6-1 with TRBJ2-1; a stretch of 9 junction bases matches TRBD1. The origin of this receptor is a woman in her 30s with COVID-19, enrolled during active disease. The CDR3 protein sequence reads: CASSELTGQGGYEQFF. The sequenced DNA is TGTGCCAGCAGTGAACTTACGGGACAGGGAGGATATGAGCAGTTCTTC.